These 23 T cell receptor beta chains came from one sample sequenced in a study of response to subunit inactivated influenza vaccine (dated by TCRdb to 2016 to 2019). The library came from RT-PCR. Sequenced on an Illumina HiSeq 2500. In-frame beta chains were kept once TCRdb had trimmed the public reads at Q25 with fastp and called clones with MiXCR. Every CDR3 protein is listed once, alongside the most common genes and DNA of its rows. The sample table shows more than 550,000 distinct CDR3 sequences, and approximately 10% are seen once. The ten largest clones take up roughly 10% of the sample. Specimen: PBMCs from blood, collected on the day of vaccination. The receptor set was obtained from a man over 45 who received an inactivated influenza vaccine. Donor details come from another sample of the same person, matched by shared clones.

The rearrangement joins TRBV15 to TRBJ2-2; TRBD2 aligns across 8 bases. Losses at the gene ends were 5 bases for V and 2 bases for J; bases not matched to a gene: 13. The CDR3 consists of 18 residues. Germline CDR1 is LNHNV and CDR2 is YYDKDF (reference sequence). CDR3 protein: CATSPLFTGGINTGELFF. DNA of the CDR3: TGTGCCACCAGCCCCCTATTTACGGGGGGGATTAACACCGGGGAGCTGTTTTTT.

This clonotype was picked up many times. Written as DNA, the CDR3 is TGTGCCAGCAGCCAGGAAGCCGGGGAGCTGTTTTTT. Translating gives CASSQEAGELFF. This chain joins TRBV11-2 and TRBJ2-2; no reliable D call. The CDR3 is 12 residues long. Trimming shortened V by 5 bases and J by 6 bases, and 7 bases separated the two germline ends. Germline V gives CDR1 SGHAT, CDR2 FQNNGV.

This clonotype occurred many times. This rearrangement joins TRBV6-5 to TRBJ1-4; D gene uncertain. Germline loops: CDR1 MNHEY, CDR2 SVGAGI. This CDR3 is built from 12 residues. V was clipped by 4 bases and J by 7 bases, with 7 bases between them. The CDR3 nucleotides are TGTGCCAGCAGTTTGGACGGTGAAAAACTGTTTTTT. Translated: CASSLDGEKLFF.

Only a few counts were recorded for this clonotype. This chain joins TRBV5-6 and TRBJ2-7; 10 positions match TRBD1. Germline CDR1 and CDR2: SGHDT and YYEEEE. The CDR3 has 14 amino acids. Trimming cost V 5 bases and J 3 bases; bases outside gene matches: 5. DNA of the CDR3: TGTGCCAGCAGTATCGGACAGGGGGACTACGAGCAGTACTTC. Protein sequence: CASSIGQGDYEQYF.

At least ten counts were recorded for this clonotype. The chain links TRBV6-5 to TRBJ2-1, with TRBD2 matching over 7 bases. Trimming took 6 bases from V and 0 from J; bases not matched to a gene: 5. The CDR3 has 15 residues. The germline CDR1 and CDR2 sequences are MNHEY and SVGAGI. CDR3 coding DNA: TGTGCCAGCAGGATAAGCGGGAACTCCTACAATGAGCAGTTCTTC. Translating it yields CASRISGNSYNEQFF.

This clonotype was detected only a few times. The chain is built from TRBV6-1 and TRBJ2-1; D gene uncertain. This CDR3 region has 12 residues. Per the germline V gene, CDR1 is MNHNS and CDR2 is SASEGT. The ends were cut back, 8 bases at V and 1 base at J, with 6 bases in the middle. In DNA, the CDR3 is TGTGCCAGCGTTCTGTCCTACAATGAGCAGTTCTTC. It codes for CASVLSYNEQFF.

This clonotype was seen only a few times. J is TRBJ2-7 and V is TRBV27, with 11 bases matching TRBD2. Germline V gene lookup returns CDR1 MNHEY and CDR2 SMNVEV (reference sequence). The CDR3 totals 19 residues. The V and J ends lost 1 base and 2 bases, in that order; junction bases with no gene match: 13. CDR3 loop: CASSLFSPMGLADPYEQYF. The CDR3 coding sequence is TGTGCCAGCAGTTTATTTTCGCCGATGGGACTAGCGGACCCCTACGAGCAGTACTTC.

The table lists this clonotype with a few counts. The rearrangement joins TRBV20-1 to TRBJ2-1, with 13 bases matching TRBD2. Germline CDR1 DFQATT, CDR2 SNEGSKA (reference sequence). This CDR3 comprises 15 residues. The V and J ends lost 1 base and 7 bases, in that order; junction bases with no gene match: 4. The CDR3 region is CSARGLGLAGNEQFF. For the CDR3, the DNA is TGCAGTGCTAGAGGTTTGGGACTAGCGGGGAATGAGCAGTTCTTC.

This clonotype was observed a few times. This chain joins TRBV20-1 and TRBJ1-2; possibly TRBD1 for D (6 bases). This CDR3 comprises 12 residues. Germline V gene data show CDR1 as DFQATT and CDR2 as SNEGSKA (reference sequence). Trimming cost V 6 bases and J 4 bases, with 12 bases left between them. The CDR3 DNA is TGCAGTGCGATGGACAGACTCTATGGCTACACCTTC. Its translation: CSAMDRLYGYTF.

This clonotype was counted many times. The chain couples TRBV12-3 or TRBV12-4 to TRBJ1-5, with D maybe TRBD1 (5 bases). The CDR3 is 13 residues long. Trimming removed 7 bases at V and 6 bases at J, with 13 bases between. CDR3 protein: CASTTGRGQPQHF. CDR3 DNA: TGTGCCAGCACAACAGGTCGCGGTCAGCCCCAGCATTTT.

The chain couples TRBV15 to TRBJ2-1; 10 positions agree with TRBD2. Germline V gene data show CDR1 as LNHNV and CDR2 as YYDKDF (reference sequence). Trimming removed 0 bases from V and 10 bases from J; junction bases left unmatched: 6. The CDR3 extends over 15 amino acids. The CDR3 is CATSRDSGRWYEQFF. Written as DNA, the CDR3 is TGTGCCACCAGCAGAGATAGCGGGAGGTGGTACGAGCAGTTCTTC.

The chain uses TRBV28 and TRBJ2-5, with a tentative D call TRBD1 (5 bases). Germline CDR1 and CDR2: MDHEN and SYDVKM. The CDR3 is 13 amino acids. Trimming pared 3 bases from V and 8 bases from J, leaving 13 bases between. The CDR3 is CASSFGQGRTQYF. CDR3 in DNA: TGTGCCAGCAGTTTTGGGCAGGGTCGTACCCAGTACTTC.

The CDR3 coding sequence is TGTGCCAGCAGCGTAGCTTTAGGTGAGCAGTTCTTC. It encodes CASSVALGEQFF. This chain uses TRBV9 with TRBJ2-1; no clear D. Trimming pared 0 bases from V and 9 bases from J, leaving 7 bases between. CDR1 and CDR2 from the germline V gene are SGDLS and YYNGEE. This CDR3 is 12 amino acids long.

V and J are TRBV7-3 and TRBJ2-3, with D hard to call. Per the germline V gene, CDR1 is SGHTA and CDR2 is FQGTGA. This CDR3 contains 14 residues. V dropped 1 base and J dropped 2 bases, with 7 bases sitting between them. This CDR3 reads CASSLRGYTDTQYF. CDR3 bases: TGTGCCAGCAGCTTAAGGGGATACACAGATACGCAGTATTTT.

This clonotype was recorded a few times. The CDR3 nucleotides read TGTGCCACCAGCAGGACAGGGCAACCCTACGAGCAGTACTTC. Encoded protein: CATSRTGQPYEQYF. The chain employs TRBV15 and TRBJ2-7; 7 bases map to TRBD1. J lost 2 bases, V lost 3 bases, and 4 bases had no gene match. The germline CDR1 and CDR2 sequences are LNHNV and YYDKDF (reference sequence). CDR3 length equals 14 residues.

The chain couples TRBV5-1 to TRBJ1-2; D is undetermined. The V end lost 4 bases, the J end lost 3 bases, and 13 bases lay between the germline ends. Per the germline V gene, CDR1 is SGHRS and CDR2 is YFSETQ. The CDR3 is 14 residues long. In DNA, the CDR3 is TGCGCCAGCAGCCTGTTACCGGGAGACTATGGCTACACCTTC. Amino acid sequence: CASSLLPGDYGYTF.

The table lists this clonotype with a few counts. The chain joins TRBV11-3 to TRBJ2-7; D unresolved. This CDR3 comprises 14 residues. V shed 5 bases and J shed 0 bases, with 11 bases lying between them. The germline V gene has CDR1 SGHNT and CDR2 YENEEA. The CDR3 coding sequence is TGTGCCAGCAGCCCGTCACGCGGCTCCTACGAGCAGTACTTC. Amino acid sequence: CASSPSRGSYEQYF.

This sequence joins TRBV29-1 and TRBJ2-6, with D possibly TRBD2 on 6 matching bases. The CDR3 length is 14 residues. Looked up from germline, CDR1 is SQVTM and CDR2 is ANQGSEA. V lost 3 bases and J 1 base, leaving 7 bases between the germline ends. The chain's CDR3 is CSVDAGSGANVLTF. The CDR3 DNA follows: TGCAGCGTTGACGCGGGGTCTGGGGCCAACGTCCTGACTTTC. Variable domain in full (rest from reference TRBV29-1 and TRBJ2-6): SAVISQKPSRDICQRGTSLTIQCQVDSQVTMMFWYRQQPGQSLTLIATANQGSEATYESGFVIDKFPISRPNLTFSTLTVSNMSPEDSSIYLCSVDAGSGANVLTFGAGSRLTVL.

This clonotype was counted between two and nine times. The chain couples TRBV10-3 to TRBJ2-1; 10 bases fit TRBD2. The CDR3 loop spans 15 amino acids. CDR1 is ENHRY and CDR2 is SYGVKD in the germline V gene. J gave up 9 bases and V 0 bases, and 5 bases lay outside the gene matches. As DNA, the CDR3 is TGTGCCATCAGTGAGTCAAGCGGGAGGGCCGGTGAGCAGTTCTTC. Encoded protein: CAISESSGRAGEQFF.

This clonotype has more than one count but fewer than ten. The V gene is TRBV19, the J gene TRBJ2-3; D is perhaps TRBD1 (6 bases). There are 15 residues in the CDR3. Trimming took 7 bases from V and 2 from J, leaving 16 bases between them. Germline V CDR1 and CDR2: LNHDA, SQIVND (reference sequence). CDR3 in amino acids: CASTPGHLTTDTQYF. The DNA of the CDR3 is TGTGCCAGTACCCCGGGACATTTAACCACAGATACGCAGTATTTT.

Turning to this clonotype: Because the CDR3 is missing its conserved closing phenylalanine or tryptophan, this is likely a read error. Because the CDR3's place on the DNA is in doubt, the DNA is left out and the CDR3 is given as listed by TCRdb. The gene calls are TRBV7-2 and TRBJ2-1; the D call of TRBD1 is as the table states it, not checked on the DNA. From germline, CDR1 is SGHTA and CDR2 FQGNSA. The CDR3 is made up of 13 amino acids, end residues included. The CDR3 sequence is CASSPRQGASLSP.

V is TRBV6-1 and J is TRBJ2-2; TRBD2 aligns across 12 bases. CDR1 and CDR2 (germline): MNHNS, SASEGT. The V and J ends lost 6 bases and 3 bases, in that order; junction bases with no gene match: 2. The CDR3 contains 15 residues. The CDR3 DNA sequence: TGTGCCAGCAGGAGACTAGCGGGAGACACCGGGGAGCTGTTTTTT. Its protein product is CASRRLAGDTGELFF.

In its sample, this clonotype was seen many times. The V call is TRBV20-1, the J call TRBJ2-3; 8 bases line up with TRBD2. This CDR3 has 16 residues. The germline CDR1 and CDR2 sequences are DFQATT and SNEGSKA (reference sequence). V dropped 3 bases and J dropped 0; count of bases not matched to a gene: 8. As DNA, the CDR3 is TGCAGTGCTAGCCAAGAGGTAGCGGGAAGCACAGATACGCAGTATTTT. Protein sequence: CSASQEVAGSTDTQYF.